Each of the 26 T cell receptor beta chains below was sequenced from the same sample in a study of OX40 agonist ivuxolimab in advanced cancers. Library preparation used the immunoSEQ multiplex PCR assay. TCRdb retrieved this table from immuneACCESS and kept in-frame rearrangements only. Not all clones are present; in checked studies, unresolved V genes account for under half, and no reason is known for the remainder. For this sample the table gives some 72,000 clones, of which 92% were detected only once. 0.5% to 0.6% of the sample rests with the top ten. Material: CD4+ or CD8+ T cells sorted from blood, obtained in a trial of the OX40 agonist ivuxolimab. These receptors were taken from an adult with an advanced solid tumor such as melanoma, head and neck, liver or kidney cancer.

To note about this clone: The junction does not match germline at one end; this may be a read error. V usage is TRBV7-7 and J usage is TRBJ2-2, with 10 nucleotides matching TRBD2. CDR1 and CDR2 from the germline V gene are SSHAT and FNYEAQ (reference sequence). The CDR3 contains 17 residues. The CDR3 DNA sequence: TGTGCTAGCAGCTTAGCGACTAGCGGGTTATTCACCGGGGAGCTGTTTTTT. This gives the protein CASSLATSGLFTGELFF.

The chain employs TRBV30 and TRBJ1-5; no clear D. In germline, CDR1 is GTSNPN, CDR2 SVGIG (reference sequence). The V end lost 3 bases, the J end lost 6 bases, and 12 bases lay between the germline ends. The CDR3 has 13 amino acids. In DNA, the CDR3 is TGTGCCTGGAGAGGGAGGGAGGGTCAGCCCCAGCATTTT. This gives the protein CAWRGREGQPQHF.

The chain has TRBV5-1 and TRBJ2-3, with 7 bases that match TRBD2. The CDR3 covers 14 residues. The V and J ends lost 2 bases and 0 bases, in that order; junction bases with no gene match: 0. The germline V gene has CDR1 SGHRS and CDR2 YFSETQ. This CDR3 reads CASSFSGSTDTQYF. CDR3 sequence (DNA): TGCGCCAGCAGCTTTAGCGGGAGCACAGATACGCAGTATTTT.

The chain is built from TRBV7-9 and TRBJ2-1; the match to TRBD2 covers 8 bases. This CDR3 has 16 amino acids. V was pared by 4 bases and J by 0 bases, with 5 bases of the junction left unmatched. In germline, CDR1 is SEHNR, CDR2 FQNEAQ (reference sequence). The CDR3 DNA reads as TGTGCCAGCAGCTCGATAGCGGGAATCTCCTACAATGAGCAGTTCTTC. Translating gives CASSSIAGISYNEQFF.

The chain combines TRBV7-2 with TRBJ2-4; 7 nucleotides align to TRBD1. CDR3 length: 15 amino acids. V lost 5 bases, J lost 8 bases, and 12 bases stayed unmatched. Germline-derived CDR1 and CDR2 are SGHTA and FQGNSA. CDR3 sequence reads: CASSPTGWYVDIQYF. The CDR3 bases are TGTGCCAGCAGCCCGACAGGGTGGTACGTAGACATTCAGTACTTC. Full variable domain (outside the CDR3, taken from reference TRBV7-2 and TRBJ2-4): GAGVSQSPSNKVTEKGKDVELRCDPISGHTALYWYRQSLGQGLEFLIYFQGNSAPDKSGLPSDRFSAERTGGSVSTLTIQRTQQEDSAVYLCASSPTGWYVDIQYFGAGTRLSVL.

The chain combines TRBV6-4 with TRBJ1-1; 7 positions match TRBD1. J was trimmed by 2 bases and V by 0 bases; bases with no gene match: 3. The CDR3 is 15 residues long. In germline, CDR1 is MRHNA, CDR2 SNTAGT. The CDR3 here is CASSDSGQSNTEAFF. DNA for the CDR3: TGTGCCAGCAGTGACTCGGGACAGTCAAACACTGAAGCTTTCTTT.

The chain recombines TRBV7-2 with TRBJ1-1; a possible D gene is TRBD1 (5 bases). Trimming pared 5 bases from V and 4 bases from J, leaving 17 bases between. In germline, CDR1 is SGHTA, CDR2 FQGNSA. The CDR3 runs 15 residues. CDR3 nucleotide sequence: TGTGCCAGCAGCGCTGCCGGGACCCGGGGCACTGAAGCTTTCTTT. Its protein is CASSAAGTRGTEAFF.

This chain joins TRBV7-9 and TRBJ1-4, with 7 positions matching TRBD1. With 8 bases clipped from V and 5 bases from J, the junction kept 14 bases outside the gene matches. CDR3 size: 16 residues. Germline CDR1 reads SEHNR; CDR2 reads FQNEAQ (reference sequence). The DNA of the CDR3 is TGTGCCAGCGGGACCTACAGGGGACGGGGGAATGAAAAACTGTTTTTT. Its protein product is CASGTYRGRGNEKLFF.

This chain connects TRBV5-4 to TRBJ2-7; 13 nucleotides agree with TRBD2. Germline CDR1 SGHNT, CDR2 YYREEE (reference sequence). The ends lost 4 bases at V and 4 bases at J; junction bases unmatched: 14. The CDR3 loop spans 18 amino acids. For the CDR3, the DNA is TGTGCCAGCAGCCTGCCCCGGGGCGGGACTAGCGGGAAGTACGAGCAGTACTTC. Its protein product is CASSLPRGGTSGKYEQYF.

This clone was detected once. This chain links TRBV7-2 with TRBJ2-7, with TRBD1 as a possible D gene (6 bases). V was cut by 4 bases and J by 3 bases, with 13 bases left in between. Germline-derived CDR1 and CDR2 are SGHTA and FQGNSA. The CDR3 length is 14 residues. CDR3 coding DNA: TGTGCCAGCAGCTCCGGGGCAGGGGACTACGAGCAGTACTTC. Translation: CASSSGAGDYEQYF.

CDR3 region: CASSFIAGRDNEQFF. CDR3 DNA: TGTGCCAGCAGTTTTATAGCGGGAAGGGACAATGAGCAGTTCTTC. The gene calls are TRBV27 and TRBJ2-1; 8 nucleotides agree with TRBD2. With 3 bases clipped from V and 5 bases from J, the junction kept 6 bases outside the gene matches. The CDR3 contains 15 residues. Germline V gene sequence: CDR1 MNHEY, CDR2 SMNVEV (reference sequence).

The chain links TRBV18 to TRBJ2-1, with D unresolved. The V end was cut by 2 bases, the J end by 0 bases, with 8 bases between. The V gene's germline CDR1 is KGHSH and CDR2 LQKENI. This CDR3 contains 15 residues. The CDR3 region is CASSPTASSYNEQFF. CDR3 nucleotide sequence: TGTGCCAGCTCACCAACAGCTAGCTCCTACAATGAGCAGTTCTTC.

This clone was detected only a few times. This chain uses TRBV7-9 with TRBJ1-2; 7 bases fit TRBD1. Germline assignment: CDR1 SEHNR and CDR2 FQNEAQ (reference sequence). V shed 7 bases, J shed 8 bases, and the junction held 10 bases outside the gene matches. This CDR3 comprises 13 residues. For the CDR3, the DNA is TGTGCCAGCATCCCAGGGGGGATTGGAGGCTACACCTTC. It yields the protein CASIPGGIGGYTF.

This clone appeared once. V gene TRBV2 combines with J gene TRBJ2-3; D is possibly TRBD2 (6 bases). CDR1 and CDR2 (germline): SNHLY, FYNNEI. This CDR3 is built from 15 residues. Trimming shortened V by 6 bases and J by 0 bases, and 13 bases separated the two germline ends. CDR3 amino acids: CASSLRRESTDTQYF. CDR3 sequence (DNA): TGTGCCAGCAGCCTCCGTCGGGAGAGCACAGATACGCAGTATTTT.

The CDR3 DNA is TGCGCCAGCAGCCTAGGGGGTACTAATCAGCCCCAGCATTTT. Amino acids: CASSLGGTNQPQHF. This sequence joins TRBV4-1 and TRBJ1-5, with a possible D match to TRBD1 (6 bases). Trimming removed 4 bases at V and 4 bases at J, with 11 bases between. The CDR3 consists of 14 residues. Germline assignment: CDR1 MGHRA and CDR2 YSYEKL.

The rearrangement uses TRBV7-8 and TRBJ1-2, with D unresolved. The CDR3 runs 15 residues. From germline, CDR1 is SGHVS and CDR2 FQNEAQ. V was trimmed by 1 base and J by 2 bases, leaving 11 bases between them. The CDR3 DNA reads TGTGCCAGCAGCTTAGGGGCGCAGTGGAACTATGGCTACACCTTC. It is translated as CASSLGAQWNYGYTF.

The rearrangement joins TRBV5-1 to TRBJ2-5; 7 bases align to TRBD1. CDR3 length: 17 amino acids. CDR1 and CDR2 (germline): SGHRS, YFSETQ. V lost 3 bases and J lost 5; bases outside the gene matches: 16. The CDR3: CASSSTGPTGSAETQYF. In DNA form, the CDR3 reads TGCGCCAGCAGCTCCACGGGCCCGACAGGGTCGGCTGAGACCCAGTACTTC.

The CDR3 reads CASSLLLSTGASRSGYTF. The CDR3 region has the DNA TGTGCCAGCAGCTTACTACTCTCCACAGGGGCCTCACGTAGTGGCTACACCTTC. The rearrangement joins TRBV11-2 to TRBJ1-2; 7 nucleotides align to TRBD1. This CDR3 comprises 18 residues. V was clipped by 2 bases and J by 7 bases; unmatched bases: 19. Germline CDR1 SGHAT, CDR2 FQNNGV.

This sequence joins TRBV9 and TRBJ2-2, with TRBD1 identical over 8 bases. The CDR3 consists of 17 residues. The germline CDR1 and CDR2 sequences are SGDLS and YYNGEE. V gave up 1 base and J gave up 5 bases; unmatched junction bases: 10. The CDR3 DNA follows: TGTGCCAGCAGCGTACCCGCTGGACAGGGAAAAACCGGGGAGCTGTTTTTT. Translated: CASSVPAGQGKTGELFF.

This CDR3 reads CASSQGLAPAEQYF. As DNA, the CDR3 is TGCGCCAGCAGCCAAGGGCTAGCGCCCGCCGAGCAGTACTTC. The rearrangement uses TRBV4-3 and TRBJ2-7; tentatively, D is TRBD2 (6 bases). Trimming removed 1 base from V and 6 bases from J, with 13 bases in between. The V gene's germline CDR1 is LGHNA and CDR2 YSLEER. This CDR3 contains 14 residues.

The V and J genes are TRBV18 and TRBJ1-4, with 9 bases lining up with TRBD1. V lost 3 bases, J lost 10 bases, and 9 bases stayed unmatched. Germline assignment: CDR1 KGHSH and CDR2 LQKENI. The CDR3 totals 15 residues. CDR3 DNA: TGTGCCAGCTCACCTTCGGGACAGGGTGTCGTAAAACTGTTTTTT. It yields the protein CASSPSGQGVVKLFF.

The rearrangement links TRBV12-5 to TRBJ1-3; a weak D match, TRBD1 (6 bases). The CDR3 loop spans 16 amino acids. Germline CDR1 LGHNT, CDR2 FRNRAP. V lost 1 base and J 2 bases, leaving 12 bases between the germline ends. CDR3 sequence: CASGLARDNAGNTIYF. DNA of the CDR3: TGTGCTAGTGGTTTGGCCCGGGACAACGCTGGAAACACCATATATTTT. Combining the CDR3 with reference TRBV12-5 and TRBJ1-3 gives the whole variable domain DARVTQTPRHKVTEMGQEVTMRCQPILGHNTVFWYRQTMMQGLELLAYFRNRAPLDDSGMPKDRFSAEMPDATLATLKIQPSEPRDSAVYFCASGLARDNAGNTIYFGEGSWLTVV.

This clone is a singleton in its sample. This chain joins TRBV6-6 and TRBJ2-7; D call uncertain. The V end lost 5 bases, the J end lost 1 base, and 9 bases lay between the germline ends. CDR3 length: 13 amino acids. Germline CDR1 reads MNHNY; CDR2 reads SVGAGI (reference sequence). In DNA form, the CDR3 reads TGTGCCAGCAGTCGATATAGTTCCTACGAGCAGTACTTC. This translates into CASSRYSSYEQYF.

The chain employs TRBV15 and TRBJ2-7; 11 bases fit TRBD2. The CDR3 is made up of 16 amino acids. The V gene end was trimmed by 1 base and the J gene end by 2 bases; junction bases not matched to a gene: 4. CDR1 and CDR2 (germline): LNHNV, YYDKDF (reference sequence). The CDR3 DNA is TGTGCCACCAGCAGAGGGGGGACTAGCGGTACCTACGAGCAGTACTTC. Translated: CATSRGGTSGTYEQYF.

The chain's CDR3 is CASSQETYNEQFF. The CDR3 DNA follows: TGTGCCAGCAGCCAAGAGACTTACAATGAGCAGTTCTTC. V is TRBV14 and J is TRBJ2-1; D is undetermined. This CDR3 region has 13 residues. Trimming took off 0 bases at V and 4 bases at J, with 4 bases between the two ends. Per germline, CDR1 SGHDN and CDR2 FVKESK.

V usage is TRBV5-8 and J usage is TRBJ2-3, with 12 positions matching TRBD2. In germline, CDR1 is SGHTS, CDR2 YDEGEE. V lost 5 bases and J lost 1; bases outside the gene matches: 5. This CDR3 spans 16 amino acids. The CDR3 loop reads CASSYRTSGGTDTQYF. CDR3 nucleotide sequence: TGTGCCAGCAGTTATCGGACTAGCGGGGGCACAGATACGCAGTATTTT.